This entry lists 20 T cell receptor beta chains sequenced from one sample in a study of T cells in Graves' hyperthyroidism and ophthalmopathy. The investigators amplified TCR beta CDR3 regions from RNA transcripts. The HTBI primer set served for first-round RT-PCR of the TCR CDR3. Using its own MiXCR run on the multiplex PCR reads, TCRdb lists one record per CDR3 protein. The data contain a few hundred thousand distinct CDR3 sequences, roughly 13% of them singletons. What was sequenced was blood. These receptors were obtained from a woman between 18 and 29 years old with Graves' hyperthyroidism.

This clonotype came up many times. The rearrangement joins TRBV27 to TRBJ2-7, with D hard to call. Looked up from germline, CDR1 is MNHEY and CDR2 is SMNVEV (reference sequence). Trimming stripped 5 bases from V and 0 bases from J, with 17 bases between. This CDR3 has 16 residues. CDR3 sequence reads: CASSLGYGRSSYEQYF. CDR3 bases: TGTGCCAGCAGTCTAGGGTACGGACGGAGCTCCTACGAGCAGTACTTC.

This chain uses TRBV6-1 with TRBJ2-5, with D hard to call. V was shortened by 4 bases and J by 3 bases, with 15 bases between the two germline ends. The CDR3 has 15 amino acids. The germline CDR1 and CDR2 sequences are MNHNS and SASEGT. CDR3 nucleotide sequence: TGTGCCAGCAGTGGCCCCCACGTACGGGAAGAGACCCAGTACTTC. It specifies CASSGPHVREETQYF.

The V call is TRBV27, the J call TRBJ1-3; D not resolved. This CDR3 has 14 amino acids. Trimming shortened V by 8 bases and J by 4 bases, and 15 bases separated the two germline ends. Germline CDR1 and CDR2: MNHEY and SMNVEV (reference sequence). The DNA of the CDR3 is TGTGCCAGCGCCCGATGGGGTGCCGGAAACACCATATATTTT. Translated, it gives CASARWGAGNTIYF.

This clonotype has at least ten counts. CDR3 sequence (DNA): TGCAGTGCTCGGGACCCCAGCAATCAGCCCCAGCATTTT. The encoded protein is CSARDPSNQPQHF. The chain has TRBV20-1 and TRBJ1-5; perhaps TRBD1 as D (5 bases). This CDR3 is 13 amino acids long. The germline CDR1 and CDR2 sequences are DFQATT and SNEGSKA (reference sequence). V gave up 5 bases and J gave up 1 base, with 9 bases separating them.

The gene calls are TRBV12-3 or TRBV12-4 and TRBJ2-7; tentatively, D is TRBD1 (5 bases). V lost 3 bases, J lost 0 bases, and 12 bases lay in between. CDR3 length equals 15 residues. CDR3 coding DNA: TGTGCCAGCAGTTTGACAGCCACCTACTCCTACGAGCAGTACTTC. As protein: CASSLTATYSYEQYF.

This clonotype was counted at least ten times. This rearrangement joins TRBV2 to TRBJ1-2; TRBD1 is a possible D gene (6 bases). V lost 7 bases to trimming and J lost 3 bases, with 15 bases between them. Germline V gives CDR1 SNHLY, CDR2 FYNNEI. CDR3 length: 14 residues. The DNA for the CDR3 is TGTGCCAGCACTAGGGGGGGAGAATACTATGGCTACACCTTC. Translation gives CASTRGGEYYGYTF.

The table lists this clonotype with a few counts. The CDR3 loop reads CSARDLEGASGTYEQYF. CDR3 DNA: TGCAGTGCTAGAGATTTAGAGGGGGCTAGCGGTACCTACGAGCAGTACTTC. The chain uses TRBV20-1 and TRBJ2-7; D tentatively reads TRBD1 or TRBD2 (7 bases each). Trimming left V 0 bases short and J 2 bases short, with 20 bases between. Germline V gives CDR1 DFQATT, CDR2 SNEGSKA (reference sequence). The CDR3 has 17 residues.

On this clonotype: A much larger clone is a single base away; this may be a read error. The chain employs TRBV5-8 and TRBJ2-5, with TRBD2 identical over 16 bases. The CDR3 totals 17 residues. CDR1 and CDR2 (germline): SGHTS, YDEGEE. CDR3 sequence (DNA): TGTGCCGGCAGCGGGACTAGCGGGAGGGCCTTTTCAGAGACCCAGTACTTC. It codes for CAGSGTSGRAFSETQYF.

This clonotype was detected only a few times. This chain links TRBV5-1 with TRBJ2-2, with 7 bases aligning to TRBD1. Looked up from germline, CDR1 is SGHRS and CDR2 is YFSETQ. Trimming removed 2 bases from V and 1 base from J; junction bases left unmatched: 5. This CDR3 is 16 amino acids long. The DNA of the CDR3 is TGCGCCAGCAGCTTCGGAGACAGGGTGAACACCGGGGAGCTGTTTTTT. Translated, it gives CASSFGDRVNTGELFF.

The J gene is TRBJ1-1, the V gene TRBV30; tentative D call: TRBD1 (5 bases). There are 14 residues in the CDR3. The V end was cut by 3 bases, the J end by 4 bases, with 15 bases between. The germline V gene encodes CDR1 GTSNPN and CDR2 SVGIG (reference sequence). Written as DNA, the CDR3 is TGTGCCTGGAGCTCCAGGGTATCGGGCACTGAAGCTTTCTTT. Translating gives CAWSSRVSGTEAFF.

V usage is TRBV5-5 and J usage is TRBJ1-5; the D is unclear. CDR1 and CDR2 (germline): SGHKS, YYEKEE (reference sequence). The CDR3 contains 15 residues. Trimming removed 7 bases at V and 3 bases at J, with 17 bases between. DNA for the CDR3: TGTGCCAGCCGCCTCACCCTCGGGGACAATCAGCCCCAGCATTTT. It is translated as CASRLTLGDNQPQHF.

The chain couples TRBV10-3 to TRBJ1-2; 9 positions match TRBD1. The germline CDR1 and CDR2 sequences are ENHRY and SYGVKD. Trimming removed 10 bases from V and 4 bases from J; junction bases left unmatched: 7. The CDR3 is made up of 13 amino acids. CDR3 nucleotides: TGTGCCAACCGGGACAGGGAGGGCTATGGCTACACCTTC. As protein: CANRDREGYGYTF.

This clonotype appeared many times. This rearrangement joins TRBV28 to TRBJ2-7; TRBD2 matches at 11 bases. CDR1 and CDR2 (germline): MDHEN, SYDVKM. The CDR3 spans 15 residues. Germline trimming cut 4 bases from V and 6 bases from J; bases unmatched to any gene: 8. DNA for the CDR3: TGTGCCAGCAGTTCCGTAGCGGGAGGGCCCGCCGAGCAGTACTTC. Its translation is CASSSVAGGPAEQYF.

This clonotype was picked up many times. The chain recombines TRBV20-1 with TRBJ2-7, with D possibly matching TRBD1 (5 bases). Germline CDR1 is DFQATT and CDR2 is SNEGSKA (reference sequence). Trimming took 5 bases from V and 2 from J, leaving 19 bases between them. The CDR3 sequence is 15 residues long. CDR3 region: CSALNQGFPTYEQYF. In nucleotides, the CDR3 is TGCAGTGCTCTTAATCAGGGCTTCCCTACCTACGAGCAGTACTTC.

This clonotype was counted only a few times. The rearrangement joins TRBV27 to TRBJ1-6, with D unresolved. The CDR3 length is 14 residues. V was pared by 3 bases and J by 10 bases, with 13 bases between. Germline-derived CDR1 and CDR2 are MNHEY and SMNVEV (reference sequence). CDR3 amino acids: CASSLSDEISPLHF. The CDR3 bases are TGTGCCAGCAGTTTGTCGGACGAGATCTCACCCCTCCACTTT.

This clonotype was recorded a few times. The CDR3 sequence: CASSQEMRDSYEQYF. In DNA form, the CDR3 reads TGCGCCAGCAGCCAAGAAATGAGGGACAGCTACGAGCAGTACTTC. The chain is built from TRBV4-1 and TRBJ2-7; TRBD1 aligns across 7 bases. Germline values: CDR1 MGHRA, CDR2 YSYEKL. V gave up 0 bases and J gave up 3 bases; unmatched junction bases: 5. The CDR3 consists of 15 residues.

This clonotype was seen many times. The rearrangement joins TRBV6-4 to TRBJ2-7; D might be TRBD1 (6 bases). V gave up 5 bases and J gave up 7 bases, with 21 bases separating them. Germline V lookup: CDR1 MRHNA, CDR2 SNTAGT. The CDR3 loop spans 15 amino acids. CDR3 sequence reads: CASSPDVAGVREQYF. The CDR3 DNA reads TGTGCCAGCAGTCCAGATGTGGCAGGGGTCCGGGAGCAGTACTTC.

This clonotype was counted ten times or more. The chain employs TRBV6-2 or TRBV6-3 and TRBJ1-5; 9 bases fit TRBD1. J was trimmed by 5 bases and V by 2 bases; bases with no gene match: 4. The length of the CDR3 is 15 residues. Germline assignment: CDR1 MNHEY and CDR2 SVGEGT. CDR3 sequence (DNA): TGTGCCAGCAGTTACACGACAGGGGGGGATCAGCCCCAGCATTTT. Its translation is CASSYTTGGDQPQHF.

A single count supports this clonotype. The chain carries TRBV10-3 and TRBJ2-7, with D tentatively TRBD2 (5 bases). Germline assignment: CDR1 ENHRY and CDR2 SYGVKD. Trimming left V 2 bases short and J 5 bases short, with 16 bases between. The CDR3 loop spans 15 amino acids. The CDR3 here is CAISEGGSGVDEQYF. Here the CDR3 DNA reads TGTGCCATCAGTGAGGGCGGGTCTGGGGTGGACGAGCAGTACTTC.

The rearrangement links TRBV20-1 to TRBJ1-1, with D possibly TRBD1 on 5 matching bases. The CDR3 contains 13 residues. The ends were cut back, 3 bases at V and 4 bases at J, with 12 bases in the middle. Germline assignment: CDR1 DFQATT and CDR2 SNEGSKA (reference sequence). CDR3 sequence: CSASGTPATEAFF. CDR3 nucleotides: TGCAGTGCTAGCGGGACTCCGGCCACTGAAGCTTTCTTT.